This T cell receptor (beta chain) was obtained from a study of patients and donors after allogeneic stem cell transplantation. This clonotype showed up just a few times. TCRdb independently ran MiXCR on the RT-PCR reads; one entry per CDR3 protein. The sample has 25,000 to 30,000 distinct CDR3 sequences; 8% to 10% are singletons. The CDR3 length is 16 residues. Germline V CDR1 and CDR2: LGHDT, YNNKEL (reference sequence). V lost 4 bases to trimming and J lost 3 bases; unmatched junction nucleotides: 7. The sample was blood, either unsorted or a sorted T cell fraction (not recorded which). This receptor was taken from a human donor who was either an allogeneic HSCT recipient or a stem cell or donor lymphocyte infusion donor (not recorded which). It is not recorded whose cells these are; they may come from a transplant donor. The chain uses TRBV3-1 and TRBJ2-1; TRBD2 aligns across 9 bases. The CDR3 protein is CASSPWTSENYNEQFF. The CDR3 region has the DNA TGTGCCAGCAGCCCGTGGACTAGCGAGAACTACAATGAGCAGTTCTTC.